This entry features one TCR beta chain sequence. Its specific antigen is unknown. Within one base of it there is no much larger clone, and no base qualities were kept. The source of the sample is a study of blood T cell repertoires in COVID-19 (dated by TCRdb to about 2020). Broadly, across the study: Samples from collaborators originated in the United States, Italy and Spain and spanned both the acute and convalescent phases of COVID-19. Where available, HLA class I and class II types were taken from metadata supplied by the sample provider and were not determined by assay-based typing. A freely available public database, intended as a resource for researchers studying the immune response to SARS-CoV-2, is where the repertoires were released. Sample metadata almost always included a de-identified subject ID, COVID-19 status, age in years and sex. Subjects who had been exposed to COVID-19, were actively infected with it, or had recovered from it provided the deeply sampled blood TCRbeta repertoires that made up the dataset. Samples came from the ongoing ImmuneRACE study (first 160 participants) plus 1,254 subjects from 6 global collaborators. The material from the prospective study consisted of cDNA or gDNA derived from T cells, B-cell-depleted T cells, or PBMCs. Study-level results and caveats: The amount of clinical and demographic metadata varied by source and participant and was provided uncurated.

One collaborating source in Seattle enrolled patients during active infection and followed them longitudinally through the course of disease. The collaborating institutions used their own protocols to collect whole blood in K2EDTA tubes. Collaborator samples were shipped for TCRbeta analysis as frozen whole blood, isolated PBMCs, or DNA extracted from either sample type. The immunoSEQ Assay, a bias-controlled multiplex PCR, was used to amplify TCRbeta CDR3 regions from genomic DNA. From the authors' description of their analysis: Within the assay, amplification of reference gene primers was used to estimate how many nucleated cells each sample contained. To quantify the absolute abundance of each unique TCRbeta CDR3 rearrangement, sequence reads were collapsed and filtered. For each sample, productive Simpson clonality was calculated as the square root of Simpson's diversity index over productive rearrangements. TCRdb retrieved this table from immuneACCESS and kept in-frame rearrangements only. Not all clones are present; in checked studies, unresolved V genes account for under half, and no reason is known for the remainder. D and trimming come from the DNA, and the V and J calls and clone size come from that table. Across this sample there are 250,000 to 300,000 clones, with roughly 92% seen only once. The ten largest make up about 2.2% of the sample.

The CDR3 goes from the cysteine to the phenylalanine over 15 residues. This entry keeps only the CDR3 DNA: 45 bases, framed from base 1. According to the germline V gene, CDR1 reads SGDLS and CDR2 reads YYNGEE. At the junction V is shortened by 4 bases and J by 4 bases; bases outside the gene matches: 10. The receptor's source is a woman in her twenties or thirties with COVID-19, enrolled during active disease. The material sequenced was peripheral blood. The rearranged segments are TRBV9 and TRBJ1-2; 7 middle bases align to TRBD1. CDR3 sequence: CASSPNFGTAYGYTF. The nucleotide sequence reads as follows: TGTGCCAGCAGCCCTAACTTTGGGACAGCCTATGGCTACACCTTC.